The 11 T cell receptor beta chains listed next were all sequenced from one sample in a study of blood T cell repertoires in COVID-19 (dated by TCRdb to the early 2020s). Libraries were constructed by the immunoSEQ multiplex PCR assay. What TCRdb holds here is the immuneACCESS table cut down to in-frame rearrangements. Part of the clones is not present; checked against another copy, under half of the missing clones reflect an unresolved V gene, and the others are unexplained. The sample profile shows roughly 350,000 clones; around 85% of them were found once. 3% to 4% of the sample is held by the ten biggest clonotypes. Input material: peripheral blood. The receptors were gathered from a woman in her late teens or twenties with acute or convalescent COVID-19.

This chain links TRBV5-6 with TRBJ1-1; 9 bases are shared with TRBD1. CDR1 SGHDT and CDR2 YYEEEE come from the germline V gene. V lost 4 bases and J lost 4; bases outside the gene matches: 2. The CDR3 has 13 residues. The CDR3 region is CASSLTGGTEAFF. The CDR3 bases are TGTGCCAGCAGCCTGACAGGGGGCACTGAAGCTTTCTTT.

The CDR3 loop is CASSFVQGPQHF. The CDR3 coding sequence is TGTGCCAGCAGCTTCGTTCAGGGGCCCCAGCATTTT. The chain employs TRBV7-6 and TRBJ1-5, with D possibly being TRBD1 (5 bases). CDR3 size: 12 residues. Per germline, CDR1 SGHVS and CDR2 FNYEAQ. V was cut by 3 bases and J by 9 bases, with 9 bases left in between.

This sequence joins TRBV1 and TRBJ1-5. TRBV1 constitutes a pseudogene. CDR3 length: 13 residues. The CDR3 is CTSSQGLGEPQHF. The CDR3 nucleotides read TGCACCAGCAGCCAAGGTCTGGGAGAGCCCCAGCATTTT.

This CDR3 is CASSSQGVRAFF. The CDR3 nucleotides read TGTGCCAGCAGTAGCCAGGGCGTGCGGGCTTTCTTT. The J gene is TRBJ1-1, the V gene TRBV6-5; weak D call: TRBD1 (5 bases). Between the trimmed V and J ends, which lost 5 bases and 11 bases, there was a span of 15 bases. The CDR3 consists of 12 residues. Looked up from germline, CDR1 is MNHEY and CDR2 is SVGAGI.

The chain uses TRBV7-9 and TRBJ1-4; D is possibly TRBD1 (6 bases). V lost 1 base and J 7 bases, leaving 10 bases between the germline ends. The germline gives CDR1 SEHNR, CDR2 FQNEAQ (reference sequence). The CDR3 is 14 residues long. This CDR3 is CASSLGQVGEKLFF. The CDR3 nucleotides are TGTGCCAGCAGCTTAGGACAGGTTGGTGAAAAACTGTTTTTT.

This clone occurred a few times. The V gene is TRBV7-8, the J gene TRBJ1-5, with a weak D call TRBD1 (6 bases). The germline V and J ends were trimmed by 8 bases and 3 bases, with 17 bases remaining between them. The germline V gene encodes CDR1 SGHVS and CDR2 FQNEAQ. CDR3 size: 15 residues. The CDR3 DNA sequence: TGTGCCAGCGGCCGAGGGGGGACTATCAATCAGCCCCAGCATTTT. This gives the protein CASGRGGTINQPQHF.

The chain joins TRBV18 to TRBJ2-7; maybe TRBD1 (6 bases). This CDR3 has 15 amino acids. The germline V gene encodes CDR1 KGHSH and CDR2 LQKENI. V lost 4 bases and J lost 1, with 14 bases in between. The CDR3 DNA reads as TGTGCCAGCTCACTTACAACCGGGACATCCTACGAGCAGTACTTC. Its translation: CASSLTTGTSYEQYF. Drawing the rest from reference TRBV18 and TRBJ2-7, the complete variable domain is NAGVMQNPRHLVRRRGQEARLRCSPMKGHSHVYWYRQLPEEGLKFMVYLQKENIIDESGMPKERFSAEFPKEGPSILRIQQVVRGDSAAYFCASSLTTGTSYEQYFGPGTRLTVT.

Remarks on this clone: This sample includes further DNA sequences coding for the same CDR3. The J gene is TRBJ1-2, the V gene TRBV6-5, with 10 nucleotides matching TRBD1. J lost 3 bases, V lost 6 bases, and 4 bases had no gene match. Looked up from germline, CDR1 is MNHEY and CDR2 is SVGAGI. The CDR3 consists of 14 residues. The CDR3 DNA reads TGTGCCAGCAGAGGGACAGGGGACTACTATGGCTACACCTTC. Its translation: CASRGTGDYYGYTF.

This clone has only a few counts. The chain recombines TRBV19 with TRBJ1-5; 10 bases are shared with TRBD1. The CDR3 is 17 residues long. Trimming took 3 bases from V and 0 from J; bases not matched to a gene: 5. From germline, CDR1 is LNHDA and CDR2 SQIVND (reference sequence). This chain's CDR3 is CASSIRDRGYSNQPQHF. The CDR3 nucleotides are TGTGCCAGTAGTATCCGGGACAGGGGATATAGCAATCAGCCCCAGCATTTT.

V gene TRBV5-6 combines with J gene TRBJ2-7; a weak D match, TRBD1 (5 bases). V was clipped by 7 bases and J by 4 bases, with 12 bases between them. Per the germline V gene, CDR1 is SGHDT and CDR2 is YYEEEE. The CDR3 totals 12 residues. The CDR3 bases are TGTGCCAGCCGCAGGGATGGTTACGAGCAGTACTTC. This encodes CASRRDGYEQYF.

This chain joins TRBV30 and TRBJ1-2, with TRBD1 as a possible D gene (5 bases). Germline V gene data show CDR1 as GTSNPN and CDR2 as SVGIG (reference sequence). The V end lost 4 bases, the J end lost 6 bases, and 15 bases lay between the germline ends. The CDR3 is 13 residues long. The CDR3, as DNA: TGTGCCTGGATGGGGGGGAAGTTGAATGGCTACACCTTC. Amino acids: CAWMGGKLNGYTF.